The rows below give T cell receptor beta chains drawn from one sample of a study of CD4 T cells in relation to SARS-CoV-2 and coronaviruses. Antigens for these TCRs are unknown. Here immunoSEQ multiplex PCR was the method, and the copy in TCRdb shows in-frame clones only, minus some. The data hold under 20,000 clones, with roughly 80% observed a single time. The sequenced sample consisted of CD4+ T cells from PBMCs, cultured in vitro. Receptors were obtained from a human donor in good health. Each CDR3 is given with its conserved first and last residue. A D gene is named only where the DNA matches it firmly. Expanded clones are given a class, and other clones once, few, many or no size at all.

>TRBV7-2|.|TRBD1|TRBJ2-7
CASSLVGAGQGAAEQYF
TGTGCCAGCAGCTTAGTAGGAGCCGGACAGGGGGCTGCCGAGCAGTACTTC
>TRBV4-3|.|.|TRBJ1-1
CASSQDSLGNMGNTEAFF
TGCGCCAGCAGCCAAGATAGCTTGGGCAACATGGGGAACACTGAAGCTTTCTTT
>TRBV18|.|.|TRBJ1-4
CASRSTDPNEKLFF
TGTGCCAGCCGTTCGACGGACCCTAATGAAAAACTGTTTTTT
>TRBV9|.|TRBD2|TRBJ2-2
CASSTSLPSGRAVNTGELFF
TGTGCCAGCAGCACCAGCTTGCCTAGCGGGAGGGCAGTCAACACCGGGGAGCTGTTTTTT
>TRBV5-4|.|.|TRBJ1-1
CASSPAVNTEAFF
TGTGCCAGCAGCCCCGCAGTGAACACTGAAGCTTTCTTT
>TRBV7-9|.|TRBD1|TRBJ1-2
CASSLARTGMNYGYTF
TGTGCCAGCAGCTTAGCCCGGACAGGGATGAACTATGGCTACACCTTC
>TRBV7-2|.|.|TRBJ2-7
CASSLGSRGIDEQYF
TGTGCCAGCAGCTTGGGGTCGCGGGGAATCGACGAGCAGTACTTC
>TRBV9|.|TRBD2|TRBJ2-7
CASSSGGVPYEQYF
TGTGCCAGCAGCTCCGGGGGGGTCCCGTACGAGCAGTACTTC
>TRBV29-1|.|.|TRBJ2-2
CSVEVRGLTGELFF
TGCAGCGTTGAAGTTAGGGGTCTAACCGGGGAGCTGTTTTTT
>TRBV25-1|.|.|TRBJ1-1
CASRRPRGTEAFF
TGTGCCAGCAGGAGGCCCCGAGGGACTGAAGCTTTCTTT
>TRBV5-1|.|.|TRBJ1-3
CASSLPESGGNTIYF
TGCGCCAGCAGCTTGCCGGAATCGGGAGGAAACACCATATATTTT
>TRBV29-1|.|.|TRBJ1-1
CSVAGSLNTEAFF
TGCAGCGTGGCAGGGAGTTTGAACACTGAAGCTTTCTTT
>TRBV6-2/TRBV6-3|.|.|TRBJ1-2
CASSLVSDGYTF
TGTGCCAGCAGTTTGGTCAGTGATGGCTACACCTTC
>TRBV11-2|.|.|TRBJ2-2
CASSRLGQVNTGELFF
TGTGCCAGCAGCAGACTGGGGCAGGTGAACACCGGGGAGCTGTTTTTT
>TRBV5-4|.|TRBD2|TRBJ2-1
CASSLRLAGNSYNEQFF
TGTGCCAGCAGCTTGCGGCTAGCGGGAAACTCCTACAATGAGCAGTTCTTC
>TRBV7-2|few|TRBD1|TRBJ2-2
CASSLSTGATGELFF
TGTGCCAGCAGCTTATCGACAGGGGCTACCGGGGAGCTGTTTTTT
>TRBV7-2|.|TRBD2|TRBJ2-1
CASSTGLHEQFF
TGTGCCAGCAGCACGGGACTACACGAGCAGTTCTTC
>TRBV2|.|.|TRBJ2-3
CASSLTRYTSTDTQYF
TGTGCCAGCAGCCTTACTAGGTATACGAGCACAGATACGCAGTATTTT
>TRBV7-9|.|TRBD1|TRBJ2-7
CASSQDREGEQYF
TGTGCCAGCAGCCAGGACAGGGAAGGCGAGCAGTACTTC
>TRBV27|once|TRBD1|TRBJ1-2
CASSRGHGYTF
TGTGCCAGCAGCAGGGGGCACGGCTACACCTTC
>TRBV5-4|.|TRBD1|TRBJ2-1
CASSQDRESYNEQFF
TGTGCCAGCAGCCAAGACAGGGAATCCTACAATGAGCAGTTCTTC
>TRBV6-5|.|.|TRBJ2-6
CASRGGLAEANVLTF
TGTGCCAGCAGGGGGGGACTGGCCGAAGCCAACGTCCTGACTTTC
>TRBV19|.|TRBD2|TRBJ2-3
CASSIRGIAGFTDTQYF
TGTGCCAGTAGCATAAGAGGAATAGCGGGGTTCACAGATACGCAGTATTTT
>TRBV11-2|.|.|TRBJ1-6
CASSPTSAGFVNSPLHF
TGTGCCAGCAGCCCCACCTCGGCAGGGTTCGTCAACTCACCCCTCCACTTT
>TRBV19|.|.|TRBJ2-5
CATEKPGPSETQYF
TGTGCCACAGAAAAACCGGGACCATCGGAGACCCAGTACTTC
>TRBV18|.|TRBD1|TRBJ2-1
CASSPGTGSNEQFF
TGTGCCAGCTCACCGGGGACAGGGTCCAATGAGCAGTTCTTC
>TRBV12-5|.|TRBD1|TRBJ1-5
CASGPTGQGGNQPQHF
TGTGCTAGTGGTCCCACAGGACAGGGAGGCAATCAGCCCCAGCATTTT
>TRBV7-9|.|.|TRBJ1-5
CASSLQAGGPQHF
TGTGCCAGCAGCTTACAGGCCGGAGGGCCCCAGCATTTT
>TRBV7-7|.|TRBD2|TRBJ2-1
CASSLRRGGEQFF
TGTGCCAGCAGCTTACGACGGGGGGGTGAGCAGTTCTTC